The source of this T cell receptor beta chain is a study of blood T cell repertoires in COVID-19. Recovered participants had two consecutive negative NP/OP PCR tests, healthcare professional clearance, or symptom resolution. This clone occurred once. In the original analysis: Amplification with reference gene primers provided the estimates of nucleated cell counts. Generated by immunoSEQ multiplex PCR, the TCRdb table keeps only in-frame clones and is missing some. V, J and clone size were drawn from that table, and D and trimming were deduced from the DNA. The sample has approximately 350,000 clones; 80% to 90% are singletons. Sequenced input: PBMCs or T cells enriched from blood (not recorded which). The source of this sequence is a young man who had recovered from COVID-19.

CDR3 residues: CASSTVRGRGNTIYF. The CDR3 bases are TGTGCCAGCAGTACCGTCAGGGGAAGAGGAAACACCATATATTTT. This rearrangement joins TRBV6-5 to TRBJ1-3, with TRBD1 as a possible D gene (6 bases). Germline lookup yields CDR1 MNHEY and CDR2 SVGAGI. The CDR3 loop spans 15 amino acids. Trimming removed 5 bases at V and 4 bases at J, with 15 bases between.